This T cell receptor beta chain was found in a study of brain metastases from non-small cell lung cancer. Regarding the study as a whole: In about 60% of brain metastases, T-cell clones were expanded compared with matched primary tumors. Metastases had sparse T cells but largely shared repertoires with primaries. Compared with primary tumors, brain metastases showed less T-cell infiltration.

A word on this clone: Its specificity is unknown.

TCRdb's copy holds only in-frame clones and misses some; the assay was immunoSEQ multiplex PCR. This sample carries around 1,600 clones, 80% to 95% of them seen once, and the ten largest clones take roughly 2.2%. The receptor's source is a donor aged 40 or older with non-small cell lung cancer. Specimen: tissue from a brain metastasis.

The CDR3 spells CASSPRPTYGYTF. The CDR3 nucleotides are TGTGCCAGCAGTCCGCGACCGACCTATGGCTACACCTTC. The V gene is TRBV27, the J gene TRBJ1-2; D is uncertain. V was trimmed by 5 bases and J by 4 bases, leaving 11 bases between them. CDR1 is MNHEY and CDR2 is SMNVEV in the germline V gene (reference sequence). This CDR3 comprises 13 residues.